The clone carrying this T cell receptor beta chain was recorded a few times. Per germline, CDR1 GTSNPN and CDR2 SVGIG (reference sequence). The V and J ends lost 4 bases and 12 bases, in that order; junction bases with no gene match: 17. This CDR3 comprises 15 residues. Treatment specified: randomized to nivolumab then ipilimumab (arm A) or the reverse (arm B). Clones were read by immunoSEQ multiplex PCR, and TCRdb kept only the in-frame ones, dropping some. Of about 38,000 clones in the sample, roughly 90% were seen once. This entry comes from a study of sequential checkpoint blockade in melanoma. The chain uses TRBV30 and TRBJ2-2, with 7 bases fitting TRBD2. The source of this sequence is a human donor with melanoma. Sequences were derived from CD8+ T cells sorted from blood (inferred from file names), sampled from a patient given nivolumab and ipilimumab in sequence. Here the CDR3 reads CAWKISSGFSLQLFF. In DNA, the CDR3 is TGTGCCTGGAAAATATCTAGCGGCTTTAGCTTGCAGCTGTTTTTT.